These T cell receptor beta chains were read from a single sample in a study of blood T cell repertoires in COVID-19. Method: immunoSEQ multiplex PCR; TCRdb's copy keeps in-frame clones and lacks some. The data show around 700,000 clones, over 80% seen once. Sequenced sample: peripheral blood. These receptor sequences come from a woman under 30 with acute or convalescent COVID-19. Each CDR3 is given with its conserved first and last residue. The order of the fields is D gene, clone size, J gene, V gene, CDR3 DNA, CDR3 protein. D genes are given only for firm matches. The listing skips clone size in some rows; elsewhere it reads once, few, many or a size class.

TRBD1 - TRBJ1-2 TRBV5-4 TGTGCCAGCAGCTTGAATTACAGGGGCTATGGCTACACCTTC CASSLNYRGYGYTF
- - TRBJ2-1 TRBV5-4 TGTGCCAGCAGCTCAACAGGGGAGCAGTTCTTC CASSSTGEQFF
- once TRBJ2-4 TRBV11-2 TGTGCCAGCAGCTTACGGGGGACGACTTTAGCCAAAAACATTCAGTACTTC CASSLRGTTLAKNIQYF
- - TRBJ2-2 TRBV6-2/TRBV6-3 TGTGCCAGCAGTTCTGGGAGAGGCACCGGGGAGCTGTTTTTT CASSSGRGTGELFF
TRBD1 - TRBJ1-3 TRBV4-1 TGCGCCAGCAGCCAAGATATCCTGGGCAGGGGGAACACCATATATTTT CASSQDILGRGNTIYF
- - TRBJ1-1 TRBV23-1 TGCGCCAGCAGTCCCCCGGGGGGTACGAACACTGAAGCTTTCTTT CASSPPGGTNTEAFF
- - TRBJ2-1 TRBV21-1 TGTGCCAGCAGCTCCCGCGGATGCTCCTACAATGAGCAGTTCTTC CASSSRGCSYNEQFF
- - TRBJ1-1 TRBV20-1 TGCAGTGCTCCTGGGGGCTCTGAAGCTTTCTTT CSAPGGSEAFF
- - TRBJ2-7 TRBV4-1 TGCGCCAGCAGCCAAGGTGAGGGGGCCTACGAGCAGTACTTC CASSQGEGAYEQYF
TRBD1 - TRBJ1-1 TRBV27 TGTGCCAGCATGGCAGGGGGCCTGAACACTGAAGCTTTCTTT CASMAGGLNTEAFF
- - TRBJ1-3 TRBV5-6 TGTGCCAGCAGCTTGAGGGGTTCGACGGCCTCTGGAAACACCATATATTTT CASSLRGSTASGNTIYF
TRBD2 once TRBJ2-7 TRBV4-1 TGCGCCAGCAGCCAAGCGGGAGGCCCGGACTACGAGCAGTACTTC CASSQAGGPDYEQYF
- - TRBJ2-2 TRBV6-5 TGTGCCACACAGGGGAACACCGGGGAGCTGTTTTTT CATQGNTGELFF
TRBD1 - TRBJ1-5 TRBV24-1 TGTGCCACCAGTGATGGGACAGGGCCTAGCAATCAGCCCCAGCATTTT CATSDGTGPSNQPQHF
TRBD1 - TRBJ1-4 TRBV7-8 TGTGCCAGCAGCTTAGGGACAGGGGGAAAACTGTTTTTT CASSLGTGGKLFF
- - TRBJ1-5 TRBV12-5 TGTGCTAGTGGTTTGTCCCGGACAGACAAGAGCAATCAGCCCCAGCATTTT CASGLSRTDKSNQPQHF
TRBD1 - TRBJ1-5 TRBV10-1 TGCGCCATGACAGGGTTTGGGTTTGGTCAGCCCCAGCATTTT CAMTGFGFGQPQHF
- - TRBJ2-3 TRBV4-3 TGCGCCAGCAGCCAACGGTCAACGGAGAAGGATACGCAGTATTTT CASSQRSTEKDTQYF
TRBD1 - TRBJ2-7 TRBV6-5 TGTGCCAGCAGGGGGGACAGTTTCTACGAGCAGTACTTC CASRGDSFYEQYF
TRBD2 - TRBJ2-1 TRBV5-6 TGTGCCAGCAGCTTGGTAGCGGGGGGCGGTGGCAATGAGCAGTTCTTC CASSLVAGGGGNEQFF
TRBD1 - TRBJ1-1 TRBV30 TGTGCCAGCGGACAGGGGGCTACGAACACTGAAGCTTTCTTT CASGQGATNTEAFF
- - TRBJ2-7 TRBV7-2 - CASSLRVGQGSHF
TRBD1 - TRBJ1-6 TRBV11-1 TGTGCCAGCAGCTTAGCGGCGGGGACAGGGAGCTCCTATAATTCACCCCTCCACTTT CASSLAAGTGSSYNSPLHF
- - TRBJ2-7 TRBV19 TGTGCCAGTAGTATCGGGGTAGGTGAAAACTACGAGCAGTACTTC CASSIGVGENYEQYF
TRBD1 - TRBJ1-2 TRBV9 TGTGCCAGCAGCGTACAGGGGGTCCACCTGGCCGGAGAATATGGCTACACCTTC CASSVQGVHLAGEYGYTF
- few TRBJ1-1 TRBV15 TGTGCCACCAGCAGAGATCGGAGCAGCACGAACACTGAAGCTTTCTTT CATSRDRSSTNTEAFF
TRBD1 - TRBJ1-6 TRBV5-1 TGCGCCAGCAGCTTGGAGGGACAGGGGTCTAGTTCACCCCTCCACTTT CASSLEGQGSSSPLHF
TRBD1 - TRBJ1-4 TRBV6-2/TRBV6-3 TGTGCCAGCAGTAACCCGGGACAGACTAATGAAAAACTGTTTTTT CASSNPGQTNEKLFF
- - TRBJ1-2 TRBV30 TGTGCCTGGAGTTTACAGATTAACTATGGCTACACCTTC CAWSLQINYGYTF
- - TRBJ1-6 TRBV5-1 TGCGCCAGCAGCTTCGAGGACAGAAATAGGAATTCACCCCTCCACTTT CASSFEDRNRNSPLHF
- - TRBJ1-1 TRBV13 TGTGCCAGCAGCTTAGGCCGACAGCTGAACACTGAAGCTTTCTTT CASSLGRQLNTEAFF
TRBD1 - TRBJ1-2 TRBV29-1 TGCAGCGTCATGGGGGGCGACAGGGGGTGGCGAAGCTACACCTTC CSVMGGDRGWRSYTF
- - TRBJ1-5 TRBV5-8 TGTGCCAGCAGCTTGGAGCCCTATAGCAATCAGCCCCAGCATTTT CASSLEPYSNQPQHF
TRBD1 - TRBJ1-2 TRBV6-2/TRBV6-3 TGTGCCAGCAGTAGGGACAGGGATTATGGCTACACCTTC CASSRDRDYGYTF
- - TRBJ1-1 TRBV20-1 TGCAGTGCTAGTTCTATTACTAGGCAGCAGAACACTGAAGCTTTCTTT CSASSITRQQNTEAFF
- - TRBJ2-2 TRBV27 TGTGCCAGCATTCAGCCTGAGGGTGGGACATCTCGAAGTCCCGGGGAGCTGTTTTTT CASIQPEGGTSRSPGELFF
- - TRBJ1-6 TRBV6-2/TRBV6-3 TGTGCCAGCAGTTACGGGCCACTCCTCCACTTT CASSYGPLLHF
- - TRBJ2-7 TRBV9 TGTGCCAGCCCGTTATGGCAGGGTTACGAGCAGTACTTC CASPLWQGYEQYF
TRBD1 - TRBJ1-5 TRBV19 TGTGCCAGTAGGAAAACAGGGGACCAGCCCCAGCATTTT CASRKTGDQPQHF
TRBD1 - TRBJ1-5 TRBV7-8 TGTGCCAGCAGCTCCGGGACAGGGTGGAACAGCAATCAGCCCCAGCATTTT CASSSGTGWNSNQPQHF
TRBD1 - TRBJ1-2 TRBV15 TGTGCCACCAGCAAAACCGGGACAGAAAACTATGGCTACACCTTC CATSKTGTENYGYTF
- - TRBJ1-5 TRBV2 TGTGCCAGCGTGCGGGGGCTGGGCAATCAGCCCCAGCATTTT CASVRGLGNQPQHF
- - TRBJ1-2 TRBV24-1 TGTGCCACCAGTTCCCGGGGTATTCATGGCTACACCTTC CATSSRGIHGYTF
- - TRBJ2-7 TRBV7-8 TGTGCCAGCAGCTTTCTGGAGAGAGAGTACGAGCAGTACTTC CASSFLEREYEQYF
TRBD1 - TRBJ2-3 TRBV6-5 TGTGCCAGCAGCTCCGGGACAGGGCCCACAGATACGCAGTATTTT CASSSGTGPTDTQYF
TRBD1 - TRBJ1-4 TRBV27 TGTGCCAGCAGGCGGACAGGGGACGAAAAACTGTTTTTT CASRRTGDEKLFF
- - TRBJ1-6 TRBV2 TGTGCCAGCAGTGAAAGGGAACCAAGGGGTAAAGATTCACCCCTCCACTTT CASSEREPRGKDSPLHF
TRBD2 - TRBJ2-1 TRBV9 TGTGCCAGCAGCCCGCCCCCGGGACTAGCGGGGGGTCACTCCTACAATGAGCAGTTCTTC CASSPPPGLAGGHSYNEQFF
TRBD1 - TRBJ1-5 TRBV5-1 TGCGCCAGCAGCATACGACAGGGAAGTCAGCCCCAGCATTTT CASSIRQGSQPQHF
- - TRBJ1-6 TRBV18 TGTGCCAGCTCACCTGTCTTAAATAATTCACCCCTCCACTTT CASSPVLNNSPLHF
TRBD1 - TRBJ2-7 TRBV30 TGTGCCTGGAGCAATTGGGACAGGGGGTACGAGCAGTACTTC CAWSNWDRGYEQYF
- few TRBJ1-2 TRBV7-9 TGTGCCAGCAGCTTGGGCGACCTATTCAAGCATGGCTACACCTTC CASSLGDLFKHGYTF
- - TRBJ1-1 TRBV9 TGTGCCAGCAGCGCGACAGGGAACACTGAAGCTTTCTTT CASSATGNTEAFF